What follows are 19 T cell receptor beta chains derived from one specimen sequenced in a study of Graves' ophthalmopathy and Graves' hyperthyroidism listed by TCRdb under 2018. Sequenced on an Illumina HiSeq 2000. TCR beta CDR3 regions were amplified from RNA transcripts for repertoire sequencing. The first round was an RT-PCR using HTBI primers with the Qiagen OneStep RT-PCR kit, and this first round was followed by a second-round multiplex PCR, then size selection and purification. TCRdb took the public reads, trimmed them with fastp at Q25, ran MiXCR for clone calling and kept in-frame beta chains. Entries are consolidated by CDR3 protein sequence, retaining the most common genes and DNA. The sample records about 400,000 distinct CDR3 sequences, around 19% of which are singletons. The top ten hold around 1.5% of the sample. The sequenced sample consisted of peripheral blood. All receptors derive from a woman aged 18-29 years with Graves' ophthalmopathy. Donor details come from another sample of the same person, matched by shared clones.

This clonotype was found many times. The chain carries TRBV2 and TRBJ2-7; no firm D call. CDR3 size: 10 residues. V was trimmed by 6 bases and J by 7 bases, leaving 7 bases between them. The germline CDR1 and CDR2 sequences are SNHLY and FYNNEI. The CDR3 spells CASREREQYF. CDR3 nucleotide sequence: TGTGCCAGCAGGGAACGAGAGCAGTACTTC.

This clonotype was seen ten or more times. The chain recombines TRBV6-5 with TRBJ1-1; a weak D match, TRBD1 (5 bases). Trimming removed 7 bases from V and 4 bases from J, with 13 bases in between. The CDR3 is made up of 13 amino acids. Germline V CDR1 and CDR2: MNHEY, SVGAGI. CDR3 nucleotides: TGTGCCAGCAAAGGGGCAGTTGGCACTGAAGCTTTCTTT. It specifies CASKGAVGTEAFF.

This clonotype was counted many times. The genes are TRBV7-2 and TRBJ1-5, with 7 bases aligning to TRBD1. This CDR3 is built from 15 residues. Germline values: CDR1 SGHTA, CDR2 FQGNSA. The V gene end was trimmed by 5 bases and the J gene end by 1 base; junction bases not matched to a gene: 5. This CDR3 reads CASSPIQGSNQPQHF. The CDR3 nucleotides are TGTGCCAGCAGCCCAATACAGGGGAGCAATCAGCCCCAGCATTTT.

This clonotype was seen at least ten times. The chain is built from TRBV20-1 and TRBJ1-6, with a weak D call TRBD1 (5 bases). The CDR3 covers 13 residues. Trimming removed 6 bases from V and 10 bases from J, with 16 bases in between. Germline V gene lookup returns CDR1 DFQATT and CDR2 SNEGSKA (reference sequence). The CDR3 coding sequence is TGCAGTGCCGGGAGGGAGAGGGGATCACCCCTCCACTTT. Residues: CSAGRERGSPLHF.

This chain uses TRBV29-1 with TRBJ1-1; TRBD1 is a possible D gene (5 bases). Germline assignment: CDR1 SQVTM and CDR2 ANQGSEA. V lost 6 bases and J 0 bases, leaving 20 bases between the germline ends. CDR3 length: 16 residues. The CDR3 loop reads CSVASRSGTMNTEAFF. The CDR3, as DNA: TGCAGCGTGGCCTCTAGGTCGGGGACGATGAACACTGAAGCTTTCTTT. The complete variable domain, with remaining parts taken from reference TRBV29-1 and TRBJ1-1, reads SAVISQKPSRDICQRGTSLTIQCQVDSQVTMMFWYRQQPGQSLTLIATANQGSEATYESGFVIDKFPISRPNLTFSTLTVSNMSPEDSSIYLCSVASRSGTMNTEAFFGQGTRLTVV.

This clonotype has just one count. This chain connects TRBV11-1 to TRBJ1-1, with TRBD1 matching 10 bases. The length of the CDR3 is 17 residues. Germline values: CDR1 SGHAT, CDR2 FQDESV (reference sequence). The ends lost 5 bases at V and 3 bases at J; junction bases unmatched: 12. The CDR3 reads CASSGSLRDRGDTEAFF. The DNA for the CDR3 is TGTGCCAGCAGCGGTAGCTTACGGGACAGGGGTGACACTGAAGCTTTCTTT.

The sample holds many counts of this clonotype. CDR3 DNA sequence: TGTGCCAGTTTCCAGTGGAACACTGAAGCTTTCTTT. This encodes CASFQWNTEAFF. The chain carries TRBV6-5 and TRBJ1-1; D ambiguous. V was clipped by 9 bases and J by 1 base, with 9 bases between them. Germline assignment: CDR1 MNHEY and CDR2 SVGAGI. CDR3 length: 12 amino acids.

This clonotype was counted many times. V is TRBV12-5 and J is TRBJ1-2; D is unclear. The CDR3 runs 15 residues. Trimming removed 1 base from V and 6 bases from J, with 15 bases in between. Germline CDR1 LGHNT, CDR2 FRNRAP. The CDR3 DNA is TGTGCTAGTGGTTTGGGAGGGCCCGCATCGGATGGCTACACCTTC. The encoded protein is CASGLGGPASDGYTF.

Notes on this clonotype: Being one base from a much bigger clone, this may be a read error. The CDR3 is CASGPKGTGELFF. As DNA, the CDR3 is TGTGCCAGCGGCCCTAAGGGAACCGGGGAGCTGTTTTTT. This chain uses TRBV7-9 with TRBJ2-2; D gene unclear. This CDR3 is built from 13 residues. The ends were cut back, 8 bases at V and 5 bases at J, with 12 bases in the middle. Germline V gene data show CDR1 as SEHNR and CDR2 as FQNEAQ (reference sequence).

This clonotype has at least ten counts. The chain uses TRBV14 and TRBJ1-1, with D maybe TRBD1 (5 bases). V was shortened by 5 bases and J by 2 bases, with 12 bases between the two germline ends. The germline CDR1 and CDR2 sequences are SGHDN and FVKESK. There are 14 residues in the CDR3. CDR3 sequence (DNA): TGTGCCAGCAGCGCCCGACAGAATAACACTGAAGCTTTCTTT. Protein product: CASSARQNNTEAFF.

The V and J genes are TRBV4-3 and TRBJ2-7; 8 bases agree with TRBD1. Per germline, CDR1 LGHNA and CDR2 YSLEER. V dropped 0 bases and J dropped 7; count of bases not matched to a gene: 11. The CDR3 is made up of 16 amino acids. The CDR3 DNA reads TGCGCCAGCAGCCAAGATCGCGGCCAGGGGGCCGGGGAGCAGTACTTC. Translation: CASSQDRGQGAGEQYF.

The table lists this clonotype with many counts. The chain employs TRBV27 and TRBJ2-2, with 8 bases lining up with TRBD1. In germline, CDR1 is MNHEY, CDR2 SMNVEV (reference sequence). CDR3 size: 14 residues. J was trimmed by 6 bases and V by 6 bases; bases with no gene match: 6. CDR3 sequence: CASRGTGRAGELFF. CDR3 nucleotide sequence: TGTGCCAGCAGGGGGACAGGTCGAGCCGGGGAGCTGTTTTTT.

The V and J genes are TRBV30 and TRBJ2-2; a possible D gene is TRBD1 (5 bases). Germline CDR1 reads GTSNPN; CDR2 reads SVGIG (reference sequence). The CDR3 length is 12 residues. Trimming left V 3 bases short and J 8 bases short, with 10 bases between. CDR3 amino acids: CAWSPRTGELFF. Here the CDR3 DNA reads TGTGCCTGGAGCCCTCGGACAGGGGAGCTGTTTTTT.

Ten or more counts support this clonotype. The genes are TRBV15 and TRBJ2-7; D gene uncertain. CDR3 size: 15 residues. CDR1 LNHNV and CDR2 YYDKDF come from the germline V gene (reference sequence). The V and J ends lost 0 bases and 0 bases respectively, with 9 bases between them. CDR3 coding DNA: TGTGCCACCAGCAGAGATACGCGGAGCTCCTACGAGCAGTACTTC. Amino acid sequence: CATSRDTRSSYEQYF.

This clonotype was picked up many times. The chain combines TRBV30 with TRBJ1-2; 8 bases agree with TRBD1. Trimming at V came to 2 bases and at J to 6 bases, leaving 8 bases not matched to a gene. The CDR3 covers 14 residues. Germline V lookup: CDR1 GTSNPN, CDR2 SVGIG (reference sequence). The CDR3 here is CAWSPSGQGDGYTF. The CDR3 DNA follows: TGTGCCTGGAGTCCCTCAGGACAGGGCGATGGCTACACCTTC.

This clonotype was seen many times. V is TRBV4-3 and J is TRBJ1-6; D remains ambiguous. V lost 4 bases and J lost 12, with 19 bases in between. The CDR3 loop spans 15 amino acids. Germline V CDR1 and CDR2: LGHNA, YSLEER. This chain's CDR3 is CASSRDREVLGPLHF. CDR3 nucleotide sequence: TGCGCCAGCAGCCGGGATAGGGAGGTTCTGGGACCCCTCCACTTT.

This clonotype was observed at least ten times. This may come from a read error, since a much larger clone is one base off. This chain links TRBV28 with TRBJ2-7; no firm D call. CDR1 is MDHEN and CDR2 is SYDVKM in the germline V gene. The CDR3 is made up of 14 amino acids. CDR3 DNA: TGTGCCAGCAGTTTTATGGGAATTTCCTGCGAGCAGTACTTC. Amino acids: CASSFMGISCEQYF.

Many counts were recorded for this clonotype. V usage is TRBV12-3 or TRBV12-4 and J usage is TRBJ1-3; a weak D match, TRBD1 (5 bases). The CDR3 has 15 residues. V was shortened by 3 bases and J by 4 bases, with 13 bases between the two germline ends. The DNA of the CDR3 is TGTGCCAGCAGTTTCCCGGGACGGAAGGGAAACACCATATATTTT. Translated: CASSFPGRKGNTIYF.

This clonotype occurred many times. This chain uses TRBV5-1 with TRBJ2-2; a weak D match, TRBD1 (6 bases). The V gene lost 1 base and the J gene lost 1 base, with 8 bases spanning the gap. Looked up from germline, CDR1 is SGHRS and CDR2 is YFSETQ. The CDR3 totals 15 residues. CDR3 in amino acids: CASSLPTGNTGELFF. The CDR3 bases are TGCGCCAGCAGCTTGCCGACAGGGAACACCGGGGAGCTGTTTTTT.